These 14 T cell receptor beta chains share one sample of origin, sequenced in a study of blood T cell repertoires in COVID-19. Clones were read by immunoSEQ multiplex PCR, and TCRdb kept only the in-frame ones, dropping some. Of 200,000 to 300,000 clones listed, about 83% were seen once; the top ten hold over 5.5%. Source material: peripheral blood. These receptors all stem from a woman at least 80 years old with COVID-19, enrolled during active disease.

J is TRBJ1-4 and V is TRBV10-2, with D hard to call. Deletions cut 10 bases from V and 4 bases from J, with 19 bases between. The V gene's germline CDR1 is WSHSY and CDR2 SAAADI. The CDR3 is made up of 15 amino acids. The CDR3 DNA reads TGCGCCACTATGAACCCACCGCGGGGTAATGAAAAACTGTTTTTT. This sequence encodes CATMNPPRGNEKLFF.

This clone turned up a few times. The chain carries TRBV5-4 and TRBJ2-5; tentatively, D is TRBD1 (7 bases). The CDR3 loop spans 16 amino acids. Germline V gene lookup returns CDR1 SGHNT and CDR2 YYREEE (reference sequence). Trimming left V 3 bases short and J 2 bases short, with 17 bases between. The CDR3 region is CASSSRGRGRQETQYF. DNA of the CDR3: TGTGCCAGCAGCTCGAGGGGGCGGGGTAGGCAAGAGACCCAGTACTTC.

The V and J genes are TRBV11-2 and TRBJ2-5; 7 positions agree with TRBD1. The CDR3 totals 15 residues. The germline V gene has CDR1 SGHAT and CDR2 FQNNGV. Trimming at V came to 4 bases and at J to 0 bases, leaving 5 bases not matched to a gene. The CDR3 sequence: CASSSSGQYQETQYF. The CDR3 region has the DNA TGTGCCAGCAGCTCCTCGGGACAGTACCAAGAGACCCAGTACTTC.

The chain combines TRBV3-1 (or the pseudogene TRBV3-2) with TRBJ2-1; no firm D call. V dropped 0 bases and J dropped 6 bases, with 15 bases sitting between them. This CDR3 comprises 16 residues. The germline gives CDR1 LGHDT, CDR2 YNNKEL (reference sequence). CDR3 region: CASSQDPWQVGNEQFF. DNA of the CDR3: TGTGCCAGCAGCCAAGATCCGTGGCAGGTGGGCAATGAGCAGTTCTTC.

This chain connects TRBV21-1 to TRBJ1-2; TRBD1 reflects the table's D call only, with no check against the DNA. TRBV21-1 is a recognized pseudogene. The CDR3 covers 16 residues. CDR3 nucleotides: TGTGCCAGCAGCAGCTTAAACAGGGGTGAAAACTATGGCTACACCTTC. Translation: CASSSLNRGENYGYTF.

This chain uses TRBV18 with TRBJ2-7; 7 bases match TRBD2. The CDR3 loop spans 13 amino acids. Germline CDR1 is KGHSH and CDR2 is LQKENI. V lost 1 base and J lost 5; bases outside the gene matches: 2. This chain's CDR3 is CASSPRGGHEQYV. CDR3 nucleotide sequence: TGTGCCAGCTCACCACGGGGGGGTCACGAGCAGTACGTC.

CDR3 sequence reads: CASSVRDTYEQYF. CDR3 sequence (DNA): TGCGCCAGCAGTGTGAGGGATACCTACGAGCAGTACTTC. This chain joins TRBV5-1 and TRBJ2-7; possibly TRBD2 for D (5 bases). Germline V gene data show CDR1 as SGHRS and CDR2 as YFSETQ. There are 13 residues in the CDR3. V lost 5 bases, J lost 2 bases, and 11 bases lay in between.

This clone was seen once. This rearrangement joins TRBV6-4 to TRBJ1-2; D possibly corresponds to TRBD1 (5 bases). Germline CDR1 reads MRHNA; CDR2 reads SNTAGT. V lost 2 bases and J lost 8, with 12 bases in between. The CDR3 is made up of 13 amino acids. DNA of the CDR3: TGTGCCAGCAGTGACGGCGGGACTCGCGGCTACACCTTC. Residues: CASSDGGTRGYTF.

V usage is TRBV4-2 and J usage is TRBJ1-2; perhaps TRBD1 as D (6 bases). Trimming took 0 bases from V and 4 from J, leaving 18 bases between them. This CDR3 has 17 residues. Germline-derived CDR1 and CDR2 are LGHNA and YNFKEQ. CDR3 in DNA: TGTGCCAGCAGCCAAGAAATATTAACAGGGATTCCCTATGGCTACACCTTC. Encoded protein: CASSQEILTGIPYGYTF.

The chain has TRBV5-1 and TRBJ2-5, with D possibly TRBD1 on 6 matching bases. V was trimmed by 3 bases and J by 1 base, leaving 7 bases between them. CDR1 and CDR2 from the germline V gene are SGHRS and YFSETQ. The CDR3 extends over 13 amino acids. CDR3 nucleotides: TGCGCCAGCAGCTCAGGGGTCCAAGAGACCCAGTACTTC. Protein: CASSSGVQETQYF. The whole variable domain, remainder taken from reference TRBV5-1 and TRBJ2-5, is KAGVTQTPRYLIKTRGQQVTLSCSPISGHRSVSWYQQTPGQGLQFLFEYFSETQRNKGNFPGRFSGRQFSNSRSEMNVSTLELGDSALYLCASSSGVQETQYFGPGTRLLVL.

This chain uses TRBV10-3 with TRBJ2-7; D is uncertain. V gave up 3 bases and J gave up 5 bases, with 11 bases separating them. Germline CDR1 reads ENHRY; CDR2 reads SYGVKD. The CDR3 is 13 amino acids. The CDR3 DNA follows: TGTGCCATCAGTGATGAGGAGTTGAACGAGCAGTACTTC. Translating it yields CAISDEELNEQYF.

The chain has TRBV6-5 and TRBJ1-5; possible D gene TRBD1, 5 bases. The CDR3 is 13 residues long. CDR1 is MNHEY, CDR2 SVGAGI, per germline. Trimming pared 9 bases from V and 2 bases from J, leaving 11 bases between. In DNA form, the CDR3 reads TGTGCCAGTCGTTGGGGGGGCAATCAGCCCCAGCATTTT. Protein product: CASRWGGNQPQHF.

The V and J genes are TRBV28 and TRBJ1-6, with 9 bases identical to TRBD1. V lost 2 bases to trimming and J lost 7 bases; unmatched junction nucleotides: 3. The length of the CDR3 is 15 residues. Germline V CDR1 and CDR2: MDHEN, SYDVKM. CDR3: CASSLTGQGNSPLHF. CDR3 bases: TGTGCCAGCAGTTTAACGGGACAGGGCAATTCACCCCTCCACTTT.

The J gene is TRBJ1-6, the V gene TRBV27; D remains ambiguous. Germline CDR1 is MNHEY and CDR2 is SMNVEV (reference sequence). This CDR3 region has 13 residues. With 2 bases removed from V and 6 bases from J, the gap between germline ends came to 5 bases. CDR3 DNA: TGTGCCAGCAGTTTAACTTTTAATTCACCCCTCCACTTT. Translating it yields CASSLTFNSPLHF.